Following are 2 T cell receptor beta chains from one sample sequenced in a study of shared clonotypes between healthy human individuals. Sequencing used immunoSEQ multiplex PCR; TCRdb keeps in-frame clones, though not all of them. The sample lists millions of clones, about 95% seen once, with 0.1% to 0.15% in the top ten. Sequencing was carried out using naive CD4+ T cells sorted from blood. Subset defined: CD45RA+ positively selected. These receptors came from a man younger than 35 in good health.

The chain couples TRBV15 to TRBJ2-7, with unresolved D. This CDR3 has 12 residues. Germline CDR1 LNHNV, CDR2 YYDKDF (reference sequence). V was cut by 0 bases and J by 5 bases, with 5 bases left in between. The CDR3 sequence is CATSRDNHEQYF. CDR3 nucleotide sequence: TGTGCCACCAGCAGAGATAACCACGAGCAGTACTTC.

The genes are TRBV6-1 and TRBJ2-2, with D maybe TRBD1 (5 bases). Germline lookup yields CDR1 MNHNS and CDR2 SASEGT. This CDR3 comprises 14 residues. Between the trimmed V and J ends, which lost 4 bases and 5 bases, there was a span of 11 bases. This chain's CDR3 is CASSGQGVTGELFF. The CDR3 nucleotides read TGTGCCAGCAGTGGACAAGGGGTTACCGGGGAGCTGTTTTTT.